The 10 T cell receptor beta chains listed next were all sequenced from one sample in a study of cytomegalovirus exposure and HLA in healthy donors. The PCR had 60 Vbeta and 13 Jbeta primers. Assay used: immunoSEQ multiplex PCR; TCRdb lists only in-frame clones, some missing. This repertoire shows about 150,000 clones, under 85% found once; its top ten account for approximately 5.1%. The sequenced material came from PBMCs. The origin of the receptors is a woman aged 18-35 years in good health and CMV-seropositive.

The chain has TRBV30 and TRBJ1-6; no clear D gene. This CDR3 spans 15 amino acids. V lost 0 bases, J lost 8 bases, and 14 bases lay in between. The germline gives CDR1 GTSNPN, CDR2 SVGIG (reference sequence). In DNA, the CDR3 is TGTGCCTGGAGTGTGGTAAAGGGAGGGCATTCACCCCTCCACTTT. This sequence encodes CAWSVVKGGHSPLHF.

The V call is TRBV19, the J call TRBJ2-2; TRBD1 might be the D (5 bases). CDR1 and CDR2 (germline): LNHDA, SQIVND (reference sequence). The CDR3 totals 15 residues. V lost 2 bases and J 1 base, leaving 8 bases between the germline ends. The CDR3 sequence: CASSIRGGNTGELFF. In nucleotides, the CDR3 is TGTGCCAGTAGTATAAGGGGCGGGAACACCGGGGAGCTGTTTTTT.

The chain has TRBV4-2 and TRBJ2-1, with 9 bases fitting TRBD2. The CDR3 consists of 17 residues. J was trimmed by 8 bases and V by 4 bases; bases with no gene match: 15. Germline CDR1 reads LGHNA; CDR2 reads YNFKEQ. CDR3 amino acids: CASSPFAGAGGPDEQFF. In DNA, the CDR3 is TGTGCCAGCAGCCCCTTCGCCGGGGCGGGGGGGCCCGATGAGCAGTTCTTC.

The genes are TRBV4-3 and TRBJ2-1; the D is unclear. CDR1 and CDR2 (germline): LGHNA, YSLEER. V lost 0 bases to trimming and J lost 4 bases, with 10 bases between them. This CDR3 is built from 15 residues. CDR3 bases: TGCGCCAGCAGCCAAGATTGGCGGATATACAATGAGCAGTTCTTC. It specifies CASSQDWRIYNEQFF.

The chain couples TRBV5-1 to TRBJ2-2; D is perhaps TRBD1 (7 bases). This CDR3 comprises 14 residues. V was trimmed by 5 bases and J by 7 bases, leaving 15 bases between them. Germline CDR1 reads SGHRS; CDR2 reads YFSETQ. CDR3 nucleotides: TGCGCCAGCAGGCGCCAGGGGGAGGACGGGGAGCTGTTTTTT. It translates to CASRRQGEDGELFF.

This clone appeared a single time. The V call is TRBV7-9, the J call TRBJ2-7, with a possible D match to TRBD1 (6 bases). The V and J ends lost 5 bases and 6 bases respectively, with 20 bases between them. Looked up from germline, CDR1 is SEHNR and CDR2 is FQNEAQ (reference sequence). This CDR3 is 15 amino acids long. Here the CDR3 DNA reads TGTGCCAGCAGCCCCGGCTCGGCCAGGGGAACCGAGCAGTACTTC. Translating it yields CASSPGSARGTEQYF.

This clone has just a few counts. The gene calls are TRBV5-1 and TRBJ2-3, with unresolved D. V lost 0 bases and J 0 bases, leaving 11 bases between the germline ends. The CDR3 consists of 16 residues. Per the germline V gene, CDR1 is SGHRS and CDR2 is YFSETQ. CDR3 protein: CASSLVPGSSTDTQYF. DNA for the CDR3: TGCGCCAGCAGCTTGGTACCCGGGTCTAGCACAGATACGCAGTATTTT.

The chain joins TRBV30 to TRBJ1-2; D is uncertain. Per germline, CDR1 GTSNPN and CDR2 SVGIG (reference sequence). V shed 5 bases and J shed 1 base, with 14 bases lying between them. The CDR3 loop spans 14 amino acids. The CDR3 sequence is CAWEGTLDNYGYTF. CDR3 coding DNA: TGTGCCTGGGAGGGCACACTCGATAACTATGGCTACACCTTC.

The CDR3 protein is CASSLDGGSYEQYF. In nucleotides, the CDR3 is TGCGCCAGCAGCCTGGACGGGGGGTCCTACGAGCAGTACTTC. The V gene is TRBV4-1, the J gene TRBJ2-7, with 7 bases matching TRBD2. Trimming took 4 bases from V and 1 from J; bases not matched to a gene: 4. The CDR3 runs to 14 residues. The germline V gene has CDR1 MGHRA and CDR2 YSYEKL.

This clone was seen a handful of times. The genes are TRBV6-5 and TRBJ2-7; possible D gene TRBD1, 5 bases. CDR3 size: 13 residues. V was trimmed by 3 bases and J by 3 bases, leaving 9 bases between them. Germline V gives CDR1 MNHEY, CDR2 SVGAGI. CDR3 loop: CASSYGRGYEQYF. Written as DNA, the CDR3 is TGTGCCAGCAGTTATGGAAGGGGCTACGAGCAGTACTTC.